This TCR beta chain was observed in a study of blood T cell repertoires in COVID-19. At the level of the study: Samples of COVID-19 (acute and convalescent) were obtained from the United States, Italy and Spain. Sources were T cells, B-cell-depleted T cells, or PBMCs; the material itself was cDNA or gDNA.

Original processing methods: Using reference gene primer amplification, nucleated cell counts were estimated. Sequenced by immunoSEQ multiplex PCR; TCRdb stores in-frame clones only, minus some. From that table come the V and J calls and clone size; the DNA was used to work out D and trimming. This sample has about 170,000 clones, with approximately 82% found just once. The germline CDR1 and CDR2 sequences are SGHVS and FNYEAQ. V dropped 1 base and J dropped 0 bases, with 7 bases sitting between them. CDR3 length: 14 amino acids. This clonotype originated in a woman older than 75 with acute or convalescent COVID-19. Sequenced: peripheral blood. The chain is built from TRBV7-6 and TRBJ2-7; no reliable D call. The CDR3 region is CASSLDPGSYEQYF. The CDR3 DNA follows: TGTGCCAGCAGCTTAGATCCGGGCTCCTACGAGCAGTACTTC.